These 27 T cell receptor beta chains originate from one sample sequenced in a study of T cell repertoires in cytomegalovirus infection. These TCRs are of unknown antigen specificity. TCRdb reanalysed the reads using MiXCR and keeps one entry per CDR3 protein. The sample has about 570,000 distinct CDR3 sequences, roughly 43% seen once; the top ten hold over 45%. This material consisted of cultured PBMCs, taken from culture after CMV antigen stimulation. Receptors were obtained from a human donor in good health (CMV status not recorded). Some clones in this sample may be carry-over from other donors' samples.

The J gene is TRBJ2-5, the V gene TRBV29-1; D unclear. The germline gives CDR1 SQVTM, CDR2 ANQGSEA. The V end lost 3 bases, the J end lost 0 bases, and 8 bases lay between the germline ends. The CDR3 extends over 13 amino acids. CDR3 coding DNA: TGCAGCGTTGAGAGTATTAACCAAGAGACCCAGTACTTC. It codes for CSVESINQETQYF.

The chain links TRBV7-2 to TRBJ2-2; no clear D gene. From germline, CDR1 is SGHTA and CDR2 FQGNSA. The germline V and J ends were trimmed by 0 bases and 13 bases, with 15 bases remaining between them. This CDR3 contains 14 residues. The CDR3 sequence: CASSLAGPGKGLFF. DNA for the CDR3: TGTGCCAGCAGCTTAGCAGGGCCAGGAAAGGGGCTGTTTTTT.

V usage is TRBV6-2 or TRBV6-3 and J usage is TRBJ2-7, with TRBD1 matching 8 bases. CDR1 and CDR2 (germline): MNHEY, SVGEGT. The CDR3 length is 14 residues. V lost 9 bases, J lost 4 bases, and 11 bases stayed unmatched. CDR3 in amino acids: CASLPGQDLYEQYF. CDR3 in DNA: TGTGCCAGTTTACCGGGACAGGACCTTTACGAGCAGTACTTC.

The rearrangement uses TRBV25-1 and TRBJ2-7; 10 bases fit TRBD2. The V segment lost 3 bases and the J segment 2 bases; nucleotides outside the gene matches: 4. From germline, CDR1 is MGHDK and CDR2 SYGVNS. This CDR3 is built from 15 residues. CDR3 region: CASSETSGSPYEQYF. CDR3 DNA: TGTGCCAGCAGTGAGACTAGCGGGTCCCCCTACGAGCAGTACTTC.

The table lists this clonotype with many counts. Written as DNA, the CDR3 is TGTGCCAGCAGTTACGATCCACTTACAGGGGGCGGGAGAGCCGCCTACAATGAGCAGTTCTTC. It translates to CASSYDPLTGGGRAAYNEQFF. The chain uses TRBV6-6 and TRBJ2-1, with 9 positions matching TRBD1. The CDR3 extends over 21 amino acids. V trimming: 2 bases; J trimming: 2 bases; junction bases outside the gene matches: 19. CDR1 is MNHNY, CDR2 SVGAGI, per germline (reference sequence).

The chain joins TRBV12-3 or TRBV12-4 to TRBJ1-5, with D possibly TRBD1 on 5 matching bases. V gave up 1 base and J gave up 2 bases, with 21 bases separating them. This CDR3 is 19 amino acids long. The CDR3 bases are TGTGCCAGCAGTTTAGGGTGGGGGGACCTCTTGGGCGGCAATCAGCCCCAGCATTTT. It codes for CASSLGWGDLLGGNQPQHF.

The chain links TRBV7-2 to TRBJ1-3, with TRBD1 matching 9 bases. The junction had 4 bases not matched to a gene; V was cut back by 1 base and J by 0 bases. CDR1 and CDR2 (germline): SGHTA, FQGNSA. The CDR3 runs 17 residues. CDR3 residues: CASSLVGQGISGNTIYF. The CDR3 nucleotides read TGTGCCAGCAGCTTAGTGGGACAGGGCATCTCTGGAAACACCATATATTTT.

The genes are TRBV6-2 or TRBV6-3 and TRBJ2-5; 7 bases fit TRBD1. Germline V gene data show CDR1 as MNHEY and CDR2 as SVGEGT. CDR3 length equals 13 residues. V was pared by 6 bases and J by 3 bases, with 4 bases of the junction left unmatched. The CDR3: CASRSTGEETQYF. CDR3 sequence (DNA): TGTGCCAGCAGGTCTACAGGGGAAGAGACCCAGTACTTC.

The chain joins TRBV2 to TRBJ2-1, with D unresolved. Per the germline V gene, CDR1 is SNHLY and CDR2 is FYNNEI. V dropped 4 bases and J dropped 8 bases, with 12 bases sitting between them. The CDR3 runs to 13 residues. This CDR3 is CASSASFRDEQFF. In nucleotides, the CDR3 is TGTGCCAGCAGTGCCTCCTTTAGGGATGAGCAGTTCTTC.

In its sample, this clonotype was seen a few times. CDR3 amino acids: CASSAGTSGSYEQYF. CDR3 in DNA: TGTGCCAGCAGCGCCGGGACTAGCGGGAGCTACGAGCAGTACTTC. This chain uses TRBV7-2 with TRBJ2-7; 14 nucleotides match TRBD2. The ends lost 5 bases at V and 3 bases at J; junction bases unmatched: 3. CDR3 length: 15 residues. Germline CDR1 reads SGHTA; CDR2 reads FQGNSA.

This clonotype was detected only a few times. The chain links TRBV7-2 to TRBJ1-5; tentative D call: TRBD1 (5 bases). The CDR3 totals 15 residues. V was clipped by 8 bases and J by 3 bases, with 17 bases between them. Germline V lookup: CDR1 SGHTA, CDR2 FQGNSA. The CDR3 protein is CASGGPPLNNQPQHF. Written as DNA, the CDR3 is TGTGCCAGCGGGGGACCTCCCCTCAACAATCAGCCCCAGCATTTT.

This clonotype was found a few times. The chain employs TRBV7-6 and TRBJ2-5; the match to TRBD2 covers 10 bases. Trimming took 5 bases from V and 7 from J; bases not matched to a gene: 13. The CDR3 sequence is 16 residues long. The V gene's germline CDR1 is SGHVS and CDR2 FNYEAQ. CDR3 coding DNA: TGTGCCAGCAGCGCTCTTGTCCGGACTAGCGGTGGGACCCAGTACTTC. Translating gives CASSALVRTSGGTQYF.

The rearrangement uses TRBV7-2 and TRBJ2-3, with D possibly matching TRBD2 (5 bases). Germline V gene data show CDR1 as SGHTA and CDR2 as FQGNSA. Deletions cut 2 bases from V and 6 bases from J, with 18 bases between. This CDR3 comprises 16 residues. The CDR3 spells CASSLLRLAPADTQYF. The CDR3 DNA reads as TGTGCCAGCAGCTTATTGCGCCTAGCCCCCGCCGATACGCAGTATTTT. Full variable domain (missing parts from reference TRBV7-2 and TRBJ2-3): GAGVSQSPSNKVTEKGKDVELRCDPISGHTALYWYRQSLGQGLEFLIYFQGNSAPDKSGLPSDRFSAERTGGSVSTLTIQRTQQEDSAVYLCASSLLRLAPADTQYFGPGTRLTVL.

CDR3 residues: CASGRGDTLQFF. The CDR3, as DNA: TGTGCTAGTGGTCGCGGGGACACTCTCCAGTTCTTC. This rearrangement joins TRBV12-5 to TRBJ2-1; either TRBD1 or TRBD2 may fit D (6 bases each). The germline CDR1 and CDR2 sequences are LGHNT and FRNRAP. V was cut by 5 bases and J by 13 bases, with 15 bases left in between. This CDR3 contains 12 residues.

This clonotype was found many times. This sequence joins TRBV7-2 and TRBJ2-3; 16 nucleotides align to TRBD2. Germline V CDR1 and CDR2: SGHTA, FQGNSA. The V gene end was trimmed by 5 bases and the J gene end by 5 bases; junction bases not matched to a gene: 7. The CDR3 is 17 residues long. The CDR3 coding sequence is TGTGCCAGCAGCCCTGGGACTAGCGGGGGGGCGGTAGATACGCAGTATTTT. It encodes CASSPGTSGGAVDTQYF.

This clonotype has just a few counts. The CDR3 nucleotides read TGTGCCAGCAGCTTAACGACAGGGACCGGGGAGCTGTTTTTT. Translating gives CASSLTTGTGELFF. The chain recombines TRBV7-6 with TRBJ2-2; 7 bases align to TRBD1. CDR3 size: 14 residues. J lost 5 bases, V lost 2 bases, and 2 bases had no gene match. Germline V gene sequence: CDR1 SGHVS, CDR2 FNYEAQ.

The chain recombines TRBV28 with TRBJ1-2; 8 bases agree with TRBD1. The trim removed 5 bases at V and 2 bases at J, leaving 13 bases unmatched. CDR1 is MDHEN and CDR2 is SYDVKM in the germline V gene. CDR3 length equals 17 residues. The CDR3 nucleotides are TGTGCCAGCAGTACAAGGACAGGGCGGAGGGGCAACTATGGCTACACCTTC. Translated, it gives CASSTRTGRRGNYGYTF.

The chain joins TRBV12-3 or TRBV12-4 to TRBJ2-7; D is ambiguous. The CDR3 extends over 15 amino acids. Between the trimmed V and J ends, which lost 1 base and 1 base, there was a span of 11 bases. The CDR3 protein is CASSLGVGASYEQYF. The DNA of the CDR3 is TGTGCCAGCAGTTTAGGGGTAGGCGCTTCCTACGAGCAGTACTTC.

The chain carries TRBV12-3 or TRBV12-4 and TRBJ2-7; 7 bases line up with TRBD2. With 5 bases clipped from V and 2 bases from J, the junction kept 15 bases outside the gene matches. The CDR3 sequence is 17 residues long. CDR3 protein: CASSPPGRLADPYEQYF. CDR3 DNA: TGTGCCAGCAGTCCCCCGGGGCGGCTAGCGGACCCCTACGAGCAGTACTTC.

This clonotype appeared once. The chain has TRBV5-4 and TRBJ1-1; D gene uncertain. There are 15 residues in the CDR3. V lost 3 bases, J lost 0 bases, and 12 bases lay in between. Germline assignment: CDR1 SGHNT and CDR2 YYREEE (reference sequence). The CDR3 is CASSSMKGMNTEAFF. The CDR3 DNA follows: TGTGCCAGCAGCTCAATGAAAGGGATGAACACTGAAGCTTTCTTT.

The chain has TRBV6-1 and TRBJ2-1; 8 bases line up with TRBD2. Germline loops: CDR1 MNHNS, CDR2 SASEGT. CDR3 length: 19 residues. V shed 2 bases and J 0 bases; nucleotides not matched to a gene: 12. This CDR3 is CASSEKSGSYYSSYNEQFF. The CDR3 nucleotides read TGTGCCAGCAGTGAAAAGAGCGGGAGCTACTATAGCTCCTACAATGAGCAGTTCTTC.

The rearrangement links TRBV19 to TRBJ2-7; 14 bases map to TRBD2. With 6 bases clipped from V and 1 base from J, the junction kept 8 bases outside the gene matches. The CDR3 length is 17 residues. Germline CDR1 reads LNHDA; CDR2 reads SQIVND (reference sequence). Written as DNA, the CDR3 is TGTGCCAGTAGCAATGGGGGACTAGCGGGAGTGTCCTACGAGCAGTACTTC. This sequence encodes CASSNGGLAGVSYEQYF. The variable domain in full, completed from reference TRBV19 and TRBJ2-7, reads DGGITQSPKYLFRKEGQNVTLSCEQNLNHDAMYWYRQDPGQGLRLIYYSQIVNDFQKGDIAEGYSVSREKKESFPLTVTSAQKNPTAFYLCASSNGGLAGVSYEQYFGPGTRLTVT.

This clonotype was detected only once. The chain uses TRBV27 and TRBJ2-7; D remains unclear. The CDR3 has 14 residues. The germline V gene has CDR1 MNHEY and CDR2 SMNVEV (reference sequence). The V gene lost 3 bases and the J gene lost 6 bases, with 15 bases spanning the gap. The CDR3 sequence: CASSFLGLDGEQYF. CDR3 DNA sequence: TGTGCCAGCAGTTTTTTGGGGTTAGATGGCGAGCAGTACTTC.

The chain couples TRBV5-3 to TRBJ1-6, with D possibly TRBD1 on 6 matching bases. TRBV5-3 is an ORF, and what it does is uncertain. CDR3 length equals 14 residues. Trimming left V 8 bases short and J 10 bases short, with 19 bases between. CDR3 sequence reads: CASSAGGSLSPLHF. The DNA for the CDR3 is TGTGCCAGCAGCGCGGGGGGCTCTTTGTCACCCCTCCACTTT.

This clonotype showed up just a few times. The rearrangement uses TRBV28 and TRBJ1-5; TRBD1 matches 9 bases. Germline values: CDR1 MDHEN, CDR2 SYDVKM. Unmatched junction bases numbered 11, after V lost 3 bases and J lost 2 bases. The CDR3 contains 18 residues. The CDR3 region is CASSFLAWDRVGNQPQHF. The DNA for the CDR3 is TGTGCCAGCAGTTTTCTGGCCTGGGACAGGGTTGGCAATCAGCCCCAGCATTTT.

The chain carries TRBV2 and TRBJ2-4; 8 nucleotides match TRBD1. Germline loops: CDR1 SNHLY, CDR2 FYNNEI. This CDR3 is 17 amino acids long. The V gene end was trimmed by 1 base and the J gene end by 8 bases; junction bases not matched to a gene: 13. The CDR3 is CASSEGGRGQPSYIQYF. Written as DNA, the CDR3 is TGTGCCAGCAGTGAAGGAGGCAGGGGGCAACCATCATACATTCAGTACTTC.

The rearrangement links TRBV7-2 to TRBJ1-6; D uncertain. CDR1 and CDR2 (germline): SGHTA, FQGNSA. Trimming took 3 bases from V and 10 from J, leaving 10 bases between them. The CDR3 runs to 13 residues. The CDR3 is CASSFGAGSPLHF. CDR3 in DNA: TGTGCCAGCAGCTTCGGCGCGGGGTCACCCCTCCACTTT. The full variable domain, its missing parts supplied by reference TRBV7-2 and TRBJ1-6, is GAGVSQSPSNKVTEKGKDVELRCDPISGHTALYWYRQSLGQGLEFLIYFQGNSAPDKSGLPSDRFSAERTGGSVSTLTIQRTQQEDSAVYLCASSFGAGSPLHFGNGTRLTVT.